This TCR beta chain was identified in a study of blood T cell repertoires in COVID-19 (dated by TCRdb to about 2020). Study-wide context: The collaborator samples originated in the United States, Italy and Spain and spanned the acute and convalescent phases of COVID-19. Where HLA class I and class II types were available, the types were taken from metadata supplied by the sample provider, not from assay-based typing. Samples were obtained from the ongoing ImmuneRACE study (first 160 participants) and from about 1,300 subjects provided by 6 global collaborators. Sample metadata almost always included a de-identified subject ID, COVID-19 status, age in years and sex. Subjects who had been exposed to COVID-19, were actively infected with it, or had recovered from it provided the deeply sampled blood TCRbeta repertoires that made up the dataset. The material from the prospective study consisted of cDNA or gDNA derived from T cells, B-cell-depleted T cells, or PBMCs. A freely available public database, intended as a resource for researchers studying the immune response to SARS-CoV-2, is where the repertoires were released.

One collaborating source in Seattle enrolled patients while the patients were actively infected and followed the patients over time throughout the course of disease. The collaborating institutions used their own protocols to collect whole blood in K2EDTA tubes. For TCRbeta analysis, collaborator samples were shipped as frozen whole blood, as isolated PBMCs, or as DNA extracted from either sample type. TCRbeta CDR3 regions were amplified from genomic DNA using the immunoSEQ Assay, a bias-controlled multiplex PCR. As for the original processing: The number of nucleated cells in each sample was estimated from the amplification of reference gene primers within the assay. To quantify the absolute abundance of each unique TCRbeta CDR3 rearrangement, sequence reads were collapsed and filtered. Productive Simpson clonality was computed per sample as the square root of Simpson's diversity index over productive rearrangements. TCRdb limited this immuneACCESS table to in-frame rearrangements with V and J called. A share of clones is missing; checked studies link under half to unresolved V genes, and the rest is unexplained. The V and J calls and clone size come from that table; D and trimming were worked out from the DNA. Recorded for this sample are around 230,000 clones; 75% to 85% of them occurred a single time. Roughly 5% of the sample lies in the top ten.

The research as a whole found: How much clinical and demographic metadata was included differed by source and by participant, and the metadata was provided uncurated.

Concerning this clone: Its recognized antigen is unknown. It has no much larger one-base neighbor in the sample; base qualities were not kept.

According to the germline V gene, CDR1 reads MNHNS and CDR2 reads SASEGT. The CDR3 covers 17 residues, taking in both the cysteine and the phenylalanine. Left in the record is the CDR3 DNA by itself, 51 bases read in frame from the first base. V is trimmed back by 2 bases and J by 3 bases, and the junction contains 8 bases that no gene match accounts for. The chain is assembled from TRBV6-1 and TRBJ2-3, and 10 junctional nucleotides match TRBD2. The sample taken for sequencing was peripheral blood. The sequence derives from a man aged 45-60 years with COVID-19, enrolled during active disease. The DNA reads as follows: TGTGCCAGCAGTGAAAGGCCTAGCGGGGGCTGGACAGATACGCAGTATTTT. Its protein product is CASSERPSGGWTDTQYF.